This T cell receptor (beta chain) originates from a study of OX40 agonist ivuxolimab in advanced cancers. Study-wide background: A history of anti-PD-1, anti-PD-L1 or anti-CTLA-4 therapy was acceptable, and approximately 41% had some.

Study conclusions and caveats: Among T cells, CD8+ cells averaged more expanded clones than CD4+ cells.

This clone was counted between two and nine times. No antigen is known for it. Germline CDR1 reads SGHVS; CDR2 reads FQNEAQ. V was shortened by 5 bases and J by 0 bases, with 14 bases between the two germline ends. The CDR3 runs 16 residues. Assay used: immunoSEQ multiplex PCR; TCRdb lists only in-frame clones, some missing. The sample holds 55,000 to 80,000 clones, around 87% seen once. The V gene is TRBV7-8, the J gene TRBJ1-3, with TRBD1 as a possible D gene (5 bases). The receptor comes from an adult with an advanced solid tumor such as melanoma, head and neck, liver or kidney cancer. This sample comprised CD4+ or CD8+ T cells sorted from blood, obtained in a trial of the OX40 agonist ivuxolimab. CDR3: CASSGSRGPSGNTIYF. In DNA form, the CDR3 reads TGTGCCAGCAGCGGCAGCCGGGGACCCTCTGGAAACACCATATATTTT. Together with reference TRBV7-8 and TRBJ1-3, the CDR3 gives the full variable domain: GAGVSQSPRYKVAKRGQDVALRCDPISGHVSLFWYQQALGQGPEFLTYFQNEAQLDKSGLPSDRFFAERPEGSVSTLKIQRTQQEDSAVYLCASSGSRGPSGNTIYFGEGSWLTVV.